This entry describes one T cell receptor (beta chain). Its target is not known. The data were obtained in a study of beta chain features in type 1 diabetes. Overall study findings and caveats: There was a moderate but significant shortening of TCRB CDR3s in all four CD4+ subsets of Type 1 diabetes patients.

Germline V CDR1 and CDR2: SGHTA, FQGNSA. The CDR3 is 14 residues long. The V gene end was trimmed by 4 bases and the J gene end by 8 bases; junction bases not matched to a gene: 8. Every bit of the isolated RNA underwent reverse transcription, so sequencing read expressed TCRB transcripts. Repertoires were generated with immunoSEQ multiplex PCR, while TCRdb's copy carries only in-frame clones and drops some. Of 300,000 to 350,000 clones in the sample, roughly 14% were seen once. The source is a woman aged 18-35 years with type 1 diabetes. This chain links TRBV7-2 with TRBJ2-3; 8 bases agree with TRBD1. The sequenced sample was naive CD4+ T cells from blood. The DNA of the CDR3 is TGTGCCAGCAGCTGGCCCGGACAGGGAGGTACGCAGTATTTT. It is translated as CASSWPGQGGTQYF.